The next 30 T cell receptor beta chains were all read from a single sample in a study of OX40 agonist ivuxolimab in advanced cancers. Generated by immunoSEQ multiplex PCR, the TCRdb table keeps only in-frame clones and is missing some. Among about 98,000 clones listed, about 92% were seen once. The source was CD4+ or CD8+ T cells sorted from blood, collected in a trial of the OX40 agonist ivuxolimab. The origin of the receptors is an adult with an advanced solid tumor such as melanoma, head and neck, liver or kidney cancer.

In the case of this clone: The same CDR3 can be traced to other DNA sequences in this sample. The chain carries TRBV11-2 and TRBJ2-1; D is possibly TRBD1 (5 bases). The V gene's germline CDR1 is SGHAT and CDR2 FQNNGV. Trimming took off 2 bases at V and 0 bases at J, with 8 bases between the two ends. CDR3 length equals 15 residues. The CDR3 sequence is CASSLRQSSYNEQFF. The CDR3 nucleotides are TGTGCCAGCAGCTTACGACAGAGCTCCTACAATGAGCAGTTCTTC.

J is TRBJ1-1 and V is TRBV2, with a tentative D call TRBD1 (5 bases). Germline CDR1 SNHLY, CDR2 FYNNEI. The CDR3 runs to 14 residues. The V end lost 4 bases, the J end lost 3 bases, and 12 bases lay between the germline ends. CDR3: CASSGGRGDTEAFF. The DNA for the CDR3 is TGTGCCAGCAGTGGAGGAAGGGGTGACACTGAAGCTTTCTTT.

The chain is built from TRBV5-1 and TRBJ2-1, with 9 bases that match TRBD2. CDR1 SGHRS and CDR2 YFSETQ come from the germline V gene. V dropped 2 bases and J dropped 0; count of bases not matched to a gene: 9. The CDR3 runs 18 residues. The CDR3 loop is CASSFSSGVRSSYNEQFF. The CDR3 DNA reads as TGCGCCAGCAGCTTCTCTAGCGGGGTGAGGAGCTCCTACAATGAGCAGTTCTTC.

This chain links TRBV28 with TRBJ1-5, with D maybe TRBD1 (5 bases). The CDR3 consists of 15 residues. Germline-derived CDR1 and CDR2 are MDHEN and SYDVKM. Between the trimmed V and J ends, which lost 3 bases and 7 bases, there was a span of 16 bases. The CDR3 spells CASSLGGNRGQPQHF. The CDR3 coding sequence is TGTGCCAGCAGTTTGGGGGGGAATAGGGGCCAGCCCCAGCATTTT.

V and J are TRBV6-1 and TRBJ1-2; TRBD1 agrees at 7 bases. J gave up 2 bases and V 2 bases, and 8 bases lay outside the gene matches. Germline CDR1 and CDR2: MNHNS and SASEGT. The CDR3 consists of 16 residues. DNA for the CDR3: TGTGCCAGCAGTGAAAGGTGGGGACAGAAGAACTATGGCTACACCTTC. Its protein product is CASSERWGQKNYGYTF.

The CDR3 DNA reads as TGTGCCAGCAGTGAAGTGGGGAGAGGGGAGACCCAGTACTTC. Its protein is CASSEVGRGETQYF. V and J are TRBV6-1 and TRBJ2-5, with a tentative D call TRBD2 (5 bases). Per the germline V gene, CDR1 is MNHNS and CDR2 is SASEGT. Trimming pared 1 base from V and 5 bases from J, leaving 11 bases between. The CDR3 has 14 residues.

J is TRBJ1-3 and V is TRBV30; TRBD1 aligns across 7 bases. This CDR3 is built from 18 residues. V was pared by 3 bases and J by 0 bases, with 14 bases of the junction left unmatched. The germline CDR1 and CDR2 sequences are GTSNPN and SVGIG (reference sequence). The CDR3 DNA reads TGTGCCTGGAGCCTCACTAGGACAGGTGTAGGCTCTGGAAACACCATATATTTT. It specifies CAWSLTRTGVGSGNTIYF.

This clone was seen once. The V gene is TRBV5-4, the J gene TRBJ2-5; D might be TRBD2 (5 bases). The germline gives CDR1 SGHNT, CDR2 YYREEE (reference sequence). V gave up 4 bases and J gave up 5 bases, with 9 bases separating them. There are 12 residues in the CDR3. This CDR3 is CASSIGGETQYF. Here the CDR3 DNA reads TGTGCCAGCAGCATTGGCGGGGAGACCCAGTACTTC.

This chain joins TRBV9 and TRBJ2-3, with 8 bases identical to TRBD2. With 3 bases clipped from V and 6 bases from J, the junction kept 9 bases outside the gene matches. The CDR3 extends over 15 amino acids. CDR1 SGDLS and CDR2 YYNGEE come from the germline V gene. The CDR3 region is CASSESPTGGDTQYF. The CDR3 bases are TGTGCCAGCAGCGAGTCGCCTACGGGAGGGGATACGCAGTATTTT.

The CDR3 is CASSFSIHRGRGKLFF. The CDR3 bases are TGTGCCAGCAGCTTCTCGATACACAGGGGGCGAGGAAAACTGTTTTTT. The chain is built from TRBV5-6 and TRBJ1-4; TRBD1 matches at 9 bases. V shed 2 bases and J 10 bases; nucleotides not matched to a gene: 12. Germline V gives CDR1 SGHDT, CDR2 YYEEEE. This CDR3 has 16 residues.

The V gene is TRBV2, the J gene TRBJ1-1; 7 bases are a match to TRBD1. CDR1 SNHLY and CDR2 FYNNEI come from the germline V gene. This CDR3 has 13 residues. Unmatched junction bases numbered 8, after V lost 8 bases and J lost 5 bases. CDR3 loop: CASVQGGGTEAFF. The CDR3 DNA reads as TGTGCCAGCGTCCAGGGGGGAGGGACTGAAGCTTTCTTT.

This clone appeared a single time. V usage is TRBV5-4 and J usage is TRBJ2-7; the match to TRBD2 covers 13 bases. Germline lookup yields CDR1 SGHNT and CDR2 YYREEE (reference sequence). Trimming cost V 3 bases and J 4 bases; bases outside gene matches: 4. This CDR3 contains 15 residues. For the CDR3, the DNA is TGTGCCAGCAGCTACCGGACTAGCGGGGGTTACGAGCAGTACTTC. The encoded protein is CASSYRTSGGYEQYF.

The chain couples TRBV28 to TRBJ2-7, with 7 bases identical to TRBD2. Per the germline V gene, CDR1 is MDHEN and CDR2 is SYDVKM. CDR3 size: 16 residues. The J segment lost 0 bases and the V segment lost 6 bases, leaving 11 bases of the junction unmatched. The CDR3 region has the DNA TGTGCCAGCAGGGGGAGGGGCCAGTTGAGCTCCTACGAGCAGTACGTC. It encodes CASRGRGQLSSYEQYV.

The V gene is TRBV11-3, the J gene TRBJ2-5, with 8 bases that match TRBD1. The CDR3 covers 13 residues. The germline V gene encodes CDR1 SGHNT and CDR2 YENEEA. The V gene end was trimmed by 6 bases and the J gene end by 2 bases; junction bases not matched to a gene: 2. This chain's CDR3 is CASRRTGQETQYF. The CDR3 DNA reads as TGTGCCAGCAGACGGACAGGGCAAGAGACCCAGTACTTC.

The chain is built from TRBV28 and TRBJ2-2; D is uncertain. V dropped 7 bases and J dropped 2 bases, with 11 bases sitting between them. The CDR3 loop spans 14 amino acids. CDR1 and CDR2 from the germline V gene are MDHEN and SYDVKM. The CDR3 DNA reads TGTGCCAGCATTACCTTCCCCAACACCGGGGAGCTGTTTTTT. It translates to CASITFPNTGELFF.

The gene calls are TRBV30 and TRBJ1-2; D is ambiguous. Germline CDR1 reads GTSNPN; CDR2 reads SVGIG (reference sequence). Trimming pared 5 bases from V and 11 bases from J, leaving 15 bases between. This CDR3 contains 11 residues. The CDR3 DNA is TGTGCCTGGGACTGGGCGTCTCGTTACACCTTC. Translation: CAWDWASRYTF.

This chain connects TRBV18 to TRBJ1-1, with TRBD1 matching 7 bases. Germline CDR1 is KGHSH and CDR2 is LQKENI. J gave up 0 bases and V 3 bases, and 16 bases lay outside the gene matches. CDR3 length: 19 residues. This chain's CDR3 is CASSPLQIVGGGLNTEAFF. Written as DNA, the CDR3 is TGTGCCAGCTCACCCCTTCAAATTGTAGGGGGCGGTTTGAACACTGAAGCTTTCTTT. Together with reference TRBV18 and TRBJ1-1, the CDR3 gives the full variable domain: NAGVMQNPRHLVRRRGQEARLRCSPMKGHSHVYWYRQLPEEGLKFMVYLQKENIIDESGMPKERFSAEFPKEGPSILRIQQVVRGDSAAYFCASSPLQIVGGGLNTEAFFGQGTRLTVV.

V gene TRBV15 combines with J gene TRBJ2-3; the D is unclear. Germline lookup yields CDR1 LNHNV and CDR2 YYDKDF (reference sequence). This CDR3 contains 16 residues. With 4 bases removed from V and 1 base from J, the gap between germline ends came to 15 bases. CDR3 in DNA: TGTGCCACCAGCAAGGCCTTCGGAACAGGCACAGATACGCAGTATTTT. The encoded protein is CATSKAFGTGTDTQYF.

This chain connects TRBV28 to TRBJ1-2; possibly TRBD1 for D (6 bases). The CDR3 covers 15 residues. V lost 3 bases and J 3 bases, leaving 14 bases between the germline ends. From germline, CDR1 is MDHEN and CDR2 SYDVKM. Written as DNA, the CDR3 is TGTGCCAGCAGTTTGTCGGGGGGCTATGACTATGGCTACACCTTC. Translating it yields CASSLSGGYDYGYTF.

The chain carries TRBV6-5 and TRBJ1-5; D gene unclear. CDR3 length equals 13 residues. V was shortened by 5 bases and J by 5 bases, with 10 bases between the two germline ends. In germline, CDR1 is MNHEY, CDR2 SVGAGI. Here the CDR3 DNA reads TGTGCCAGCAGTCCAAGGGTCGATCAGCCCCAGCATTTT. The encoded protein is CASSPRVDQPQHF.

This clone is a singleton in its sample. The CDR3 nucleotides read TGTGCCAGCAGCGCTCTCCCGGCTAGCGGGTATACCGGGGAGCTGTTTTTT. The encoded protein is CASSALPASGYTGELFF. The V call is TRBV9, the J call TRBJ2-2; 8 bases are a match to TRBD2. This CDR3 has 17 amino acids. Germline V gene lookup returns CDR1 SGDLS and CDR2 YYNGEE. J gave up 5 bases and V 3 bases, and 12 bases lay outside the gene matches.

The chain links TRBV5-1 to TRBJ1-1; D uncertain. From germline, CDR1 is SGHRS and CDR2 YFSETQ. The CDR3 sequence is 14 residues long. V gave up 3 bases and J gave up 6 bases, with 15 bases separating them. CDR3 nucleotide sequence: TGCGCCAGCAGCTCGGACCCCCAGAGAGCTGAAGCTTTCTTT. It codes for CASSSDPQRAEAFF. Variable domain in full (rest from reference TRBV5-1 and TRBJ1-1): KAGVTQTPRYLIKTRGQQVTLSCSPISGHRSVSWYQQTPGQGLQFLFEYFSETQRNKGNFPGRFSGRQFSNSRSEMNVSTLELGDSALYLCASSSDPQRAEAFFGQGTRLTVV.

The V gene is TRBV9, the J gene TRBJ1-3; D gene uncertain. The CDR3 runs 15 residues. Germline V CDR1 and CDR2: SGDLS, YYNGEE. Trimming removed 0 bases at V and 1 base at J, with 8 bases between. In DNA form, the CDR3 reads TGTGCCAGCAGCGTAGAAGGGCTGTCTGGAAACACCATATATTTT. Amino acid sequence: CASSVEGLSGNTIYF.

The chain links TRBV6-5 to TRBJ1-6; D not resolved. Germline lookup yields CDR1 MNHEY and CDR2 SVGAGI. The V end lost 5 bases, the J end lost 6 bases, and 11 bases lay between the germline ends. The CDR3 is 14 amino acids. Here the CDR3 reads CASSQLFGNSPLHF. The CDR3 DNA is TGTGCCAGCAGTCAACTTTTTGGTAATTCACCCCTCCACTTT.

The V call is TRBV6-1, the J call TRBJ2-3, with D unresolved. The CDR3 contains 13 residues. Germline-derived CDR1 and CDR2 are MNHNS and SASEGT. The V gene lost 6 bases and the J gene lost 5 bases, with 12 bases spanning the gap. CDR3 amino acids: CASSYDREDTQYF. The CDR3 nucleotides read TGTGCCAGCAGCTATGACCGAGAAGATACGCAGTATTTT.

This clone appeared once. J is TRBJ2-7 and V is TRBV9, with 10 bases that match TRBD2. The germline gives CDR1 SGDLS, CDR2 YYNGEE. The CDR3 has 19 residues. The ends lost 0 bases at V and 2 bases at J; junction bases unmatched: 14. The CDR3 nucleotides read TGTGCCAGCAGCGTAGGTATTAGCGGGGGGTTACGCCATCCCTACGAGCAGTACTTC. It encodes CASSVGISGGLRHPYEQYF.

V and J are TRBV7-2 and TRBJ1-2; D gene unclear. CDR1 and CDR2 (germline): SGHTA, FQGNSA. Deletions cut 1 base from V and 8 bases from J, with 11 bases between. This CDR3 is 13 amino acids long. The CDR3 here is CASSLERRAGYTF. The CDR3 bases are TGTGCCAGCAGCTTAGAGCGGAGGGCGGGCTACACCTTC.

The chain is built from TRBV6-6 and TRBJ1-5; D gene uncertain. V was trimmed by 2 bases and J by 1 base, leaving 9 bases between them. This CDR3 is built from 15 residues. Per the germline V gene, CDR1 is MNHNY and CDR2 is SVGAGI (reference sequence). CDR3 sequence: CASSYPPGSNQPQHF. DNA of the CDR3: TGTGCCAGCAGTTACCCCCCGGGAAGCAATCAGCCCCAGCATTTT.

V usage is TRBV6-6 and J usage is TRBJ1-2, with TRBD1 identical over 8 bases. Trimming took 6 bases from V and 3 from J; bases not matched to a gene: 3. Germline lookup yields CDR1 MNHNY and CDR2 SVGAGI (reference sequence). The CDR3 is 13 amino acids. CDR3 in DNA: TGTGCCAGCAGAACGGACAGGGACTATGGCTACACCTTC. It translates to CASRTDRDYGYTF.

The V gene is TRBV2, the J gene TRBJ1-3, with D perhaps matching TRBD1 (5 bases). This CDR3 comprises 16 residues. Between the trimmed V and J ends, which lost 7 bases and 2 bases, there was a span of 18 bases. The V gene's germline CDR1 is SNHLY and CDR2 FYNNEI. The CDR3 here is CASTLQGGGTGNTIYF. The CDR3 DNA is TGTGCCAGCACCCTCCAAGGTGGGGGGACTGGAAACACCATATATTTT.